The 28 T cell receptor beta chains reported below all come from one sample, sequenced in a study of T cell responses to AZD1222 COVID-19 vaccine. Profiled with immunoSEQ multiplex PCR; TCRdb holds only in-frame clones, not every one. The data show about 110,000 clones, approximately 89% seen once. Material: peripheral blood, obtained on day 0 of MenACWY control vaccination. The source of these receptors is an adult in good health.

The chain carries TRBV2 and TRBJ2-5; 10 bases align to TRBD2. V shed 6 bases, J shed 2 bases, and the junction held 6 bases outside the gene matches. The germline gives CDR1 SNHLY, CDR2 FYNNEI. CDR3 length: 15 residues. The CDR3 region is CASRIPAGGQETQYF. In DNA, the CDR3 is TGTGCCAGCAGGATCCCAGCGGGGGGGCAAGAGACCCAGTACTTC. The variable domain in full, completed from reference TRBV2 and TRBJ2-5, reads EPEVTQTPSHQVTQMGQEVILRCVPISNHLYFYWYRQILGQKVEFLVSFYNNEISEKSEIFDDQFSVERPDGSNFTLKIRSTKLEDSAMYFCASRIPAGGQETQYFGPGTRLLVL.

The V gene is TRBV15, the J gene TRBJ1-5; D not resolved. The CDR3 consists of 14 residues. Trimming removed 0 bases at V and 8 bases at J, with 11 bases between. Germline loops: CDR1 LNHNV, CDR2 YYDKDF (reference sequence). The CDR3 sequence is CATSRDGVMEPQHF. CDR3 nucleotides: TGTGCCACCAGCAGAGACGGGGTAATGGAGCCCCAGCATTTT.

This clone was seen a handful of times. The chain combines TRBV7-2 with TRBJ1-6, with 8 bases lining up with TRBD1. Germline CDR1 is SGHTA and CDR2 is FQGNSA. This CDR3 contains 15 residues. V was clipped by 1 base and J by 7 bases; unmatched bases: 3. CDR3 amino acids: CASSLVDRGNSPLHF. Written as DNA, the CDR3 is TGTGCCAGCAGCTTAGTAGACAGGGGAAATTCACCCCTCCACTTT.

This clone was detected once. The CDR3 protein is CASSLGVYNEQFF. Written as DNA, the CDR3 is TGTGCCAGCAGCCTCGGTGTCTACAATGAGCAGTTCTTC. The chain is built from TRBV27 and TRBJ2-1; no clear D gene. This CDR3 has 13 residues. CDR1 is MNHEY and CDR2 is SMNVEV in the germline V gene (reference sequence). V shed 6 bases and J shed 3 bases, with 9 bases lying between them.

The table lists this clone with a count of one. V is TRBV11-2 and J is TRBJ2-5; 7 nucleotides agree with TRBD2. V lost 5 bases to trimming and J lost 2 bases; unmatched junction nucleotides: 8. The CDR3 runs 15 residues. Germline CDR1 is SGHAT and CDR2 is FQNNGV. The CDR3, as DNA: TGTGCCAGCAGCCAAAACCTAGCGGTGCAAGAGACCCAGTACTTC. This encodes CASSQNLAVQETQYF.

In regard to this clone: Other nucleotide sequences in the sample specify the same CDR3. V is TRBV6-1 and J is TRBJ2-7; D call uncertain. V was shortened by 3 bases and J by 4 bases, with 1 base between the two germline ends. This CDR3 is built from 10 residues. In germline, CDR1 is MNHNS, CDR2 SASEGT. CDR3 DNA sequence: TGTGCCAGCAGTGAGTACGAGCAGTACTTC. Protein: CASSEYEQYF.

The chain has TRBV27 and TRBJ1-5; no clear D. The CDR3 runs to 13 residues. Germline V gives CDR1 MNHEY, CDR2 SMNVEV (reference sequence). Trimming took off 3 bases at V and 4 bases at J, with 7 bases between the two ends. CDR3 protein: CASSFLVNQPQHF. For the CDR3, the DNA is TGTGCCAGCAGTTTCTTAGTGAATCAGCCCCAGCATTTT.

This chain connects TRBV30 to TRBJ2-7; D is tentatively TRBD1 or TRBD2 (5 bases each). V lost 1 base, J lost 3 bases, and 22 bases lay in between. Germline loops: CDR1 GTSNPN, CDR2 SVGIG (reference sequence). This CDR3 comprises 17 residues. CDR3 in amino acids: CAWSDIPPRDGIYEQYF. CDR3 DNA sequence: TGTGCCTGGAGTGACATACCACCCCGGGACGGAATCTACGAGCAGTACTTC. The complete variable domain, with remaining parts taken from reference TRBV30 and TRBJ2-7, reads SQTIHQWPATLVQPVGSPLSLECTVEGTSNPNLYWYRQAAGRGLQLLFYSVGIGQISSEVPQNLSASRPQDRQFILSSKKLLLSDSGFYLCAWSDIPPRDGIYEQYFGPGTRLTVT.

This chain joins TRBV7-3 and TRBJ2-3; no reliable D call. The germline gives CDR1 SGHTA, CDR2 FQGTGA. V lost 2 bases, J lost 4 bases, and 13 bases lay in between. The length of the CDR3 is 15 residues. The CDR3 DNA reads as TGTGCCAGCAGCTTAGGTGGGCCCCTCTCAGATACGCAGTATTTT. It translates to CASSLGGPLSDTQYF. The variable domain in full, completed from reference TRBV7-3 and TRBJ2-3, reads GAGVSQTPSNKVTEKGKYVELRCDPISGHTALYWYRQSLGQGPEFLIYFQGTGAADDSGLPNDRFFAVRPEGSVSTLKIQRTERGDSAVYLCASSLGGPLSDTQYFGPGTRLTVL.

The chain combines TRBV6-5 with TRBJ2-1; 9 nucleotides match TRBD1. The CDR3 covers 14 residues. Germline V gene sequence: CDR1 MNHEY, CDR2 SVGAGI. J was trimmed by 6 bases and V by 6 bases; bases with no gene match: 6. CDR3 amino acids: CASRGTGIGNEQFF. DNA of the CDR3: TGTGCCAGCAGAGGGACAGGGATCGGCAATGAGCAGTTCTTC.

This chain links TRBV19 with TRBJ1-1, with 7 bases matching TRBD1. This CDR3 spans 15 amino acids. J lost 5 bases, V lost 7 bases, and 13 bases had no gene match. Germline CDR1 and CDR2: LNHDA and SQIVND (reference sequence). CDR3 residues: CASTMGGGGRTEAFF. CDR3 DNA sequence: TGTGCCAGTACCATGGGAGGGGGCGGAAGGACTGAAGCTTTCTTT.

This rearrangement joins TRBV30 to TRBJ1-3, with TRBD1 matching over 9 bases. The germline V gene encodes CDR1 GTSNPN and CDR2 SVGIG (reference sequence). The CDR3 runs 15 residues. V shed 0 bases and J 4 bases; nucleotides not matched to a gene: 4. The chain's CDR3 is CAWSVLGTGGNTIYF. CDR3 in DNA: TGTGCCTGGAGTGTACTTGGGACAGGGGGAAACACCATATATTTT.

This rearrangement joins TRBV11-2 to TRBJ1-2; 7 bases fit TRBD1. The junction had 8 bases not matched to a gene; V was cut back by 4 bases and J by 0 bases. The CDR3 consists of 16 residues. CDR1 and CDR2 from the germline V gene are SGHAT and FQNNGV. The CDR3 coding sequence is TGTGCCAGCAGCTATACAGGGGTGTGGGCTAACTATGGCTACACCTTC. Translating gives CASSYTGVWANYGYTF.

A few counts support this clone. V gene TRBV19 combines with J gene TRBJ1-4; D might be TRBD1 (5 bases). Trimming removed 4 bases at V and 0 bases at J, with 9 bases between. This CDR3 spans 15 amino acids. Germline V gene data show CDR1 as LNHDA and CDR2 as SQIVND (reference sequence). As DNA, the CDR3 is TGTGCCAGTAGTAAAGTAGGGGCAACTAATGAAAAACTGTTTTTT. It yields the protein CASSKVGATNEKLFF.

The V and J genes are TRBV7-9 and TRBJ2-3; TRBD2 matches at 7 bases. Trimming at V came to 5 bases and at J to 1 base, leaving 12 bases not matched to a gene. Germline V gives CDR1 SEHNR, CDR2 FQNEAQ (reference sequence). The CDR3 is 17 residues long. The DNA for the CDR3 is TGTGCCAGCAGCCCACCTGTCGGGGGGAGAGGCACAGATACGCAGTATTTT. It translates to CASSPPVGGRGTDTQYF.

Comment on this clone: Distinct nucleotide sequences in the sample also encode this CDR3. V gene TRBV5-1 combines with J gene TRBJ1-1, with TRBD1 matching 7 bases. This CDR3 comprises 14 residues. Germline CDR1 and CDR2: SGHRS and YFSETQ. The V and J ends lost 5 bases and 0 bases, in that order; junction bases with no gene match: 4. CDR3: CASSSTGVNTEAFF. The CDR3 region has the DNA TGCGCCAGCAGTTCAACAGGGGTGAACACTGAAGCTTTCTTT.

This clone showed up just once. The V gene is TRBV12-3 or TRBV12-4, the J gene TRBJ1-1; 7 bases align to TRBD1. V lost 5 bases to trimming and J lost 11 bases; unmatched junction nucleotides: 11. The CDR3 consists of 13 residues. The CDR3 coding sequence is TGTGCCAGCAGTGAGGGGACAGTCCTTGACGCTTTCTTT. Protein product: CASSEGTVLDAFF.

The chain couples TRBV13 to TRBJ1-1, with D uncertain. The ends were cut back, 6 bases at V and 2 bases at J, with 7 bases in the middle. The length of the CDR3 is 12 residues. Germline V gene data show CDR1 as PRHDT and CDR2 as FYEKMQ (reference sequence). CDR3: CASRWGNTEAFF. DNA for the CDR3: TGTGCCAGCAGGTGGGGAAACACTGAAGCTTTCTTT.

The rearrangement links TRBV18 to TRBJ1-1; TRBD1 matches at 10 bases. V was pared by 3 bases and J by 5 bases, with 3 bases of the junction left unmatched. This CDR3 is 14 amino acids long. Germline V gene data show CDR1 as KGHSH and CDR2 as LQKENI. The CDR3 nucleotides are TGTGCCAGCTCACCCGGGACAGGGGTTACTGAAGCTTTCTTT. Encoded protein: CASSPGTGVTEAFF. Full variable domain (missing parts from reference TRBV18 and TRBJ1-1): NAGVMQNPRHLVRRRGQEARLRCSPMKGHSHVYWYRQLPEEGLKFMVYLQKENIIDESGMPKERFSAEFPKEGPSILRIQQVVRGDSAAYFCASSPGTGVTEAFFGQGTRLTVV.

The chain joins TRBV3-1 (or the pseudogene TRBV3-2) to TRBJ1-4; a possible D gene is TRBD1 (5 bases). The CDR3 loop spans 15 amino acids. V lost 4 bases to trimming and J lost 2 bases, with 11 bases between them. The germline gives CDR1 LGHDT, CDR2 YNNKEL (reference sequence). The chain's CDR3 is CASSPSGGTNEKLFF. CDR3 nucleotide sequence: TGTGCCAGCAGCCCCTCCGGGGGGACTAATGAAAAACTGTTTTTT.

The CDR3 bases are TGTGCCAGCACGCCAGGGGCAGGGCAGCTGAACACTGAAGCTTTCTTT. Its translation is CASTPGAGQLNTEAFF. The chain joins TRBV7-9 to TRBJ1-1; possibly TRBD1 for D (6 bases). CDR3 length: 16 residues. V lost 7 bases and J lost 0, with 18 bases in between. The germline V gene encodes CDR1 SEHNR and CDR2 FQNEAQ (reference sequence).

This clone was counted ten times or more. This chain connects TRBV5-1 to TRBJ1-3; 9 bases are a match to TRBD1. The CDR3 has 17 residues. V shed 5 bases and J 4 bases; nucleotides not matched to a gene: 13. Per germline, CDR1 SGHRS and CDR2 YFSETQ. CDR3 nucleotide sequence: TGCGCCAGCAGTTATACTCTGGCGGGACAGGGAGGAAACACCATATATTTT. This translates into CASSYTLAGQGGNTIYF. The full variable domain, rest sourced from reference TRBV5-1 and TRBJ1-3, is KAGVTQTPRYLIKTRGQQVTLSCSPISGHRSVSWYQQTPGQGLQFLFEYFSETQRNKGNFPGRFSGRQFSNSRSEMNVSTLELGDSALYLCASSYTLAGQGGNTIYFGEGSWLTVV.

V and J are TRBV7-3 and TRBJ1-2; tentative D call: TRBD1 (6 bases). Between the trimmed V and J ends, which lost 5 bases and 6 bases, there was a span of 10 bases. This CDR3 has 12 residues. Looked up from germline, CDR1 is SGHTA and CDR2 is FQGTGA. CDR3 in DNA: TGTGCCAGCAGCCGTGGGGGCCATGGCTACACCTTC. Protein product: CASSRGGHGYTF.

This clone has a handful of counts. The gene calls are TRBV2 and TRBJ1-6; no reliable D call. The V gene's germline CDR1 is SNHLY and CDR2 FYNNEI. V shed 7 bases and J shed 7 bases, with 11 bases lying between them. CDR3 length: 13 residues. The CDR3 coding sequence is TGTGCCAGCAAGGCCAGTGAGAATTCACCCCTCCACTTT. This codes for CASKASENSPLHF.

This clone appeared once. This sequence joins TRBV15 and TRBJ1-5, with D possibly TRBD1 on 6 matching bases. The V gene lost 3 bases and the J gene lost 9 bases, with 18 bases spanning the gap. The CDR3 has 15 amino acids. CDR1 LNHNV and CDR2 YYDKDF come from the germline V gene (reference sequence). The CDR3 loop is CATSRWGLLPRPQHF. Here the CDR3 DNA reads TGTGCCACCAGCAGGTGGGGGCTTCTTCCGCGGCCCCAGCATTTT. Variable domain in full (rest from reference TRBV15 and TRBJ1-5): DAMVIQNPRYQVTQFGKPVTLSCSQTLNHNVMYWYQQKSSQAPKLLFHYYDKDFNNEADTPDNFQSRRPNTSFCFLDIRSPGLGDTAMYLCATSRWGLLPRPQHFGDGTRLSIL.

The chain carries TRBV27 and TRBJ2-2, with D tentatively TRBD1 (5 bases). CDR1 and CDR2 (germline): MNHEY, SMNVEV (reference sequence). The V end was cut by 1 base, the J end by 5 bases, with 14 bases between. This CDR3 has 16 amino acids. CDR3 nucleotides: TGTGCCAGCAGTTTATTCTCCAGGGTATCGACCGGGGAGCTGTTTTTT. Residues: CASSLFSRVSTGELFF.

CDR3 sequence (DNA): TGTGCCAGCAGGACAATGACAGGTTTAAGAGCTTTCTTT. Translating gives CASRTMTGLRAFF. The chain recombines TRBV27 with TRBJ1-1; TRBD1 is a possible D gene (6 bases). The germline V gene encodes CDR1 MNHEY and CDR2 SMNVEV (reference sequence). The CDR3 is 13 residues long. V was cut by 6 bases and J by 10 bases, with 18 bases left in between.

CDR3 sequence reads: CASSSELFYGYTF. CDR3 bases: TGTGCCAGCAGCTCAGAGTTGTTCTATGGCTACACCTTC. The chain carries TRBV5-6 and TRBJ1-2; D unresolved. Germline V gene lookup returns CDR1 SGHDT and CDR2 YYEEEE. The germline V and J ends were trimmed by 3 bases and 4 bases, with 10 bases remaining between them. The CDR3 extends over 13 amino acids.